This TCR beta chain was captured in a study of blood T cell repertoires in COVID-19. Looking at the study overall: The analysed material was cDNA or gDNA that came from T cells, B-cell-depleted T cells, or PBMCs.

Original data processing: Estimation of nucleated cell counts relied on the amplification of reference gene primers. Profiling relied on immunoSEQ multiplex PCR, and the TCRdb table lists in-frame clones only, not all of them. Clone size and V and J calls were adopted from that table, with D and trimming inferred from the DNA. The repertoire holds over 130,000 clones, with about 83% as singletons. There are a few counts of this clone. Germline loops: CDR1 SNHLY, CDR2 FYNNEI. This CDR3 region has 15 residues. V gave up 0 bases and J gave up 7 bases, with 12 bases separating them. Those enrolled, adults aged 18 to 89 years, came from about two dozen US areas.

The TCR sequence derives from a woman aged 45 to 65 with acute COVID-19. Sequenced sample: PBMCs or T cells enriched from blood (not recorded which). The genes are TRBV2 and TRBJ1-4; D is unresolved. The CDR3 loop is CASSEAGGRSEKLFF. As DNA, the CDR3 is TGTGCCAGCAGTGAAGCAGGCGGGCGGAGTGAAAAACTGTTTTTT.